Listed below are T cell receptor beta chains from one sample, sequenced in a study of blood T cell repertoires in COVID-19. Method: immunoSEQ multiplex PCR; TCRdb's copy keeps in-frame clones and lacks some. The table lists 80,000 or so clones, around nine tenths of them singletons. The sequenced material came from peripheral blood. The receptor set was obtained from a woman aged 60 to 75 with acute or convalescent COVID-19. Each CDR3 is given with its conserved first and last residue. Fields, in order: V gene, CDR3 length, J gene, clone size, D gene, CDR3 DNA, CDR3 protein. D genes are given only for firm matches. Clone size is given for some rows only: seen once, a few or many times, or a class if the clone is expanded.

v_call: TRBV5-4
cdr3_length: 14
j_call: TRBJ2-3
clone_size: .
d_call: TRBD2
cdr3_nt: TGTGCCAGCAGCCGCGGCGGGAGTACAGATACGCAGTATTTT
cdr3_aa: CASSRGGSTDTQYF

v_call: TRBV15
cdr3_length: 15
j_call: TRBJ2-3
clone_size: .
d_call: .
cdr3_nt: TGTGCCACCAGCAGAGATCGAGAGGGCGCAGATACGCAGTATTTT
cdr3_aa: CATSRDREGADTQYF

v_call: TRBV6-2/TRBV6-3
cdr3_length: 14
j_call: TRBJ2-1
clone_size: once
d_call: .
cdr3_nt: TGTGCCAGCAGTTACTCGAGGCACCCCAATGAGCAGTTCTTC
cdr3_aa: CASSYSRHPNEQFF

v_call: TRBV13
cdr3_length: 18
j_call: TRBJ2-7
clone_size: .
d_call: TRBD1
cdr3_nt: TGTGCCAGCAGCTTAGGGGTATGGGGGACAGGGAGCCCCTACGAGCAGTACTTC
cdr3_aa: CASSLGVWGTGSPYEQYF

v_call: TRBV28
cdr3_length: 15
j_call: TRBJ2-7
clone_size: .
d_call: TRBD1
cdr3_nt: TGTGCCAGCAGCCTACTAGGACAGGGGGGATACGAGCAGTACTTC
cdr3_aa: CASSLLGQGGYEQYF

v_call: TRBV6-4
cdr3_length: 15
j_call: TRBJ2-1
clone_size: .
d_call: TRBD2
cdr3_nt: TGTGCCAGCAGTGACGGGGCTAGCGGGAACAATGAGCAGTTCTTC
cdr3_aa: CASSDGASGNNEQFF

v_call: TRBV6-5
cdr3_length: 14
j_call: TRBJ1-2
clone_size: .
d_call: TRBD1
cdr3_nt: TGTGCCAGCAGTTACTCGCAGGGACAGCGCGGCTACACCTTC
cdr3_aa: CASSYSQGQRGYTF

v_call: TRBV20-1
cdr3_length: 15
j_call: TRBJ2-1
clone_size: .
d_call: TRBD2
cdr3_nt: TGCAGTGCTAGTCGGTCTAGCGGGAGGGGGGACGAGCAGTTCTTC
cdr3_aa: CSASRSSGRGDEQFF

v_call: TRBV5-4
cdr3_length: 14
j_call: TRBJ1-4
clone_size: .
d_call: TRBD1
cdr3_nt: TGTGCCAGCAGCTCCGGGACAGGGGATGAAAAACTGTTTTTT
cdr3_aa: CASSSGTGDEKLFF

v_call: TRBV29-1
cdr3_length: 13
j_call: TRBJ2-1
clone_size: .
d_call: TRBD2
cdr3_nt: TGCAGCGTTGACGCTAGCGGGAGCCATGAGCAGTTCTTC
cdr3_aa: CSVDASGSHEQFF

v_call: TRBV7-2
cdr3_length: 11
j_call: TRBJ2-1
clone_size: once
d_call: TRBD2
cdr3_nt: TGTGCCAGCAGCCGGGGGGAGGTGCAGTTCTTC
cdr3_aa: CASSRGEVQFF

v_call: TRBV3-1/TRBV3-2
cdr3_length: 18
j_call: TRBJ2-3
clone_size: .
d_call: TRBD2
cdr3_nt: TGTGCCAGCAGCCCCCGGGGGGGACGGGGGCTCGTCAGAGATACGCAGTATTTT
cdr3_aa: CASSPRGGRGLVRDTQYF

v_call: TRBV9
cdr3_length: 14
j_call: TRBJ1-1
clone_size: .
d_call: TRBD1
cdr3_nt: TGTGCCAGCAGCCTACAGGGGGTGAACACTGAAGCTTTCTTT
cdr3_aa: CASSLQGVNTEAFF

v_call: TRBV28
cdr3_length: 13
j_call: TRBJ1-1
clone_size: .
d_call: .
cdr3_nt: TGTGCCAGCAGTTTATCAGTGAACACTGAAGCTTTCTTT
cdr3_aa: CASSLSVNTEAFF

v_call: TRBV13
cdr3_length: 16
j_call: TRBJ2-5
clone_size: .
d_call: TRBD1
cdr3_nt: TGTGCCAGCAGCTCACCGGAATATGGACAGGGAGTGACCCAGTACTTC
cdr3_aa: CASSSPEYGQGVTQYF

v_call: TRBV7-3
cdr3_length: 13
j_call: TRBJ2-1
clone_size: .
d_call: .
cdr3_nt: TGTGCCAGCAGCGGACTCCAGGGGAATGAGCAGTTCTTC
cdr3_aa: CASSGLQGNEQFF

v_call: TRBV29-1
cdr3_length: 17
j_call: TRBJ2-5
clone_size: .
d_call: .
cdr3_nt: TGCAGCGTTGAACACCCGACCGTGACGACAGGTCGAGAGACCCAGTACTTC
cdr3_aa: CSVEHPTVTTGRETQYF

v_call: TRBV5-1
cdr3_length: 17
j_call: TRBJ2-2
clone_size: .
d_call: TRBD1
cdr3_nt: TGCGCCAGCAGCTTGGCCTTTGGGACAGGGGACACCGGGGAGCTGTTTTTT
cdr3_aa: CASSLAFGTGDTGELFF

v_call: TRBV2
cdr3_length: 15
j_call: TRBJ2-1
clone_size: .
d_call: .
cdr3_nt: TGTGCCAGCAGTGCTGGACAGAGCTTAAACAATGAGCAGTTCTTC
cdr3_aa: CASSAGQSLNNEQFF

v_call: TRBV27
cdr3_length: 16
j_call: TRBJ1-4
clone_size: .
d_call: TRBD1
cdr3_nt: TGTGCCAGCAGACGTTCAGGGGGCGAGGCTAATGAAAAACTGTTTTTT
cdr3_aa: CASRRSGGEANEKLFF

v_call: TRBV3-1/TRBV3-2
cdr3_length: 15
j_call: TRBJ2-3
clone_size: .
d_call: TRBD1
cdr3_nt: TGTGCCAGCAGCCCCCAGACAGGGCTGACAGATACGCAGTATTTT
cdr3_aa: CASSPQTGLTDTQYF

v_call: TRBV15
cdr3_length: 14
j_call: TRBJ1-1
clone_size: .
d_call: TRBD1
cdr3_nt: TGTGCCACCAGCAGAGTGTTACAGGGGGCTGAAGCTTTCTTT
cdr3_aa: CATSRVLQGAEAFF

v_call: TRBV2
cdr3_length: 10
j_call: TRBJ1-1
clone_size: once
d_call: .
cdr3_nt: TGTGCCAGTTACAGGTTGGAGGCTTTCTTT
cdr3_aa: CASYRLEAFF

v_call: TRBV28
cdr3_length: 15
j_call: TRBJ1-5
clone_size: .
d_call: .
cdr3_nt: TGTGCCAGCAGTTCGGCCGGACGACAGGATCAGCCCCAGCATTTT
cdr3_aa: CASSSAGRQDQPQHF

v_call: TRBV7-9
cdr3_length: 15
j_call: TRBJ2-1
clone_size: .
d_call: .
cdr3_nt: TGTGCCAGCCTCCCTGGCAGGTTGAGCTACAATGAGCAGTTCTTC
cdr3_aa: CASLPGRLSYNEQFF

v_call: TRBV27
cdr3_length: 14
j_call: TRBJ1-4
clone_size: .
d_call: .
cdr3_nt: TGTGCCAGCAGAGGGAGTGCAACTAATGAAAAACTGTTTTTT
cdr3_aa: CASRGSATNEKLFF

v_call: TRBV28
cdr3_length: 16
j_call: TRBJ1-4
clone_size: .
d_call: TRBD1
cdr3_nt: TGTGCCAGCAGTTTATATGTCGGGACAGTCAATGAAAAACTGTTTTTT
cdr3_aa: CASSLYVGTVNEKLFF

v_call: TRBV28
cdr3_length: 15
j_call: TRBJ2-7
clone_size: .
d_call: TRBD2
cdr3_nt: TGTGCCAGCAGTTTTGGACCGGGACTAGCCTACGAGCAGTACTTC
cdr3_aa: CASSFGPGLAYEQYF

v_call: TRBV5-6
cdr3_length: 15
j_call: TRBJ2-5
clone_size: .
d_call: TRBD2
cdr3_nt: TGTGCCAGCAGCTACCCGCGGGGGGGCGCAGAGACCCAGTACTTC
cdr3_aa: CASSYPRGGAETQYF

v_call: TRBV7-2
cdr3_length: 13
j_call: TRBJ2-2
clone_size: once
d_call: .
cdr3_nt: TGTGCCAGCAGCTTATTCGGCACCGGGGAGCTGTTTTTT
cdr3_aa: CASSLFGTGELFF

v_call: TRBV6-5
cdr3_length: 15
j_call: TRBJ1-2
clone_size: once
d_call: TRBD1
cdr3_nt: TGTGCCAGCCAAGGCCAACAGGGGTTCGGCTATGGCTACACCTTC
cdr3_aa: CASQGQQGFGYGYTF

v_call: TRBV24-1
cdr3_length: 15
j_call: TRBJ1-5
clone_size: once
d_call: .
cdr3_nt: TGTGCCACCAGTGATCCGGCGGCAAGCAATCAGCCCCAGCATTTT
cdr3_aa: CATSDPAASNQPQHF

v_call: TRBV24-1
cdr3_length: 16
j_call: TRBJ2-3
clone_size: .
d_call: TRBD2
cdr3_nt: TGTGCCACCAGTGATCCGACTAGCGCGGGACTGGATACGCAGTATTTT
cdr3_aa: CATSDPTSAGLDTQYF

v_call: TRBV19
cdr3_length: 14
j_call: TRBJ2-6
clone_size: once
d_call: .
cdr3_nt: TGTGCCAGTAGTCCAGGGGTTGGGGCCAACGTCCTGACTTTC
cdr3_aa: CASSPGVGANVLTF

v_call: TRBV7-9
cdr3_length: 17
j_call: TRBJ2-1
clone_size: .
d_call: TRBD2
cdr3_nt: TGTGCCAGCAGCTTAAGGGCCGGGACTAGTAGTCGGAATGAGCAGTTCTTC
cdr3_aa: CASSLRAGTSSRNEQFF

v_call: TRBV14
cdr3_length: 15
j_call: TRBJ2-1
clone_size: .
d_call: TRBD2
cdr3_nt: TGTGCCAGCAGCGTTGTGCTAGCGGGGGACGATGAGCAGTTCTTC
cdr3_aa: CASSVVLAGDDEQFF

v_call: TRBV7-8
cdr3_length: 13
j_call: TRBJ2-1
clone_size: .
d_call: .
cdr3_nt: TGTGCCAGCAGCCGGGCCGTCAGCGATGAGCAGTTCTTC
cdr3_aa: CASSRAVSDEQFF

v_call: TRBV7-9
cdr3_length: 16
j_call: TRBJ2-3
clone_size: .
d_call: .
cdr3_nt: TGTGCCAGCACGACAAACATAGGGGGAGAAACAGATACGCAGTATTTT
cdr3_aa: CASTTNIGGETDTQYF

v_call: TRBV24-1
cdr3_length: 11
j_call: TRBJ2-7
clone_size: once
d_call: .
cdr3_nt: TGTGCCGCCGGGAGTACCTACGAGCAGTACTTC
cdr3_aa: CAAGSTYEQYF

v_call: TRBV10-3
cdr3_length: 13
j_call: TRBJ2-3
clone_size: .
d_call: TRBD2
cdr3_nt: TGTGCCATGAGACTAGCGGGAGGAGATACGCAGTATTTT
cdr3_aa: CAMRLAGGDTQYF

v_call: TRBV11-2
cdr3_length: 11
j_call: TRBJ2-7
clone_size: .
d_call: .
cdr3_nt: TGTGCCAGCAGCCCCCGCTACGAGCAGTACTTC
cdr3_aa: CASSPRYEQYF

v_call: TRBV27
cdr3_length: 15
j_call: TRBJ1-2
clone_size: .
d_call: TRBD1
cdr3_nt: TGTGCCAGCAGTACCTGGACAGGAGGAAACTATGGCTACACCTTC
cdr3_aa: CASSTWTGGNYGYTF

v_call: TRBV6-5
cdr3_length: 12
j_call: TRBJ2-1
clone_size: .
d_call: .
cdr3_nt: TGTGCCAGCAGTTATAGGGGGAATGAGCAGTTCTTC
cdr3_aa: CASSYRGNEQFF

v_call: TRBV14
cdr3_length: 13
j_call: TRBJ1-2
clone_size: once
d_call: .
cdr3_nt: TGTGCCAGCAGCCACAACAGTGTAGGACAGCACACCTTC
cdr3_aa: CASSHNSVGQHTF

v_call: TRBV7-9
cdr3_length: 14
j_call: TRBJ1-1
clone_size: .
d_call: .
cdr3_nt: TGTGCCAGCAGCTTAGAACAACTTTCTAGGCGAGCTTTCTTT
cdr3_aa: CASSLEQLSRRAFF

v_call: TRBV4-3
cdr3_length: 13
j_call: TRBJ1-5
clone_size: few
d_call: .
cdr3_nt: TGCGCCAGCAGCCAAGAGAACAACCAGCCCCAGCATTTT
cdr3_aa: CASSQENNQPQHF

v_call: TRBV19
cdr3_length: 16
j_call: TRBJ2-2
clone_size: .
d_call: TRBD1
cdr3_nt: TGTGCCAGTACCCCACCCCAGGGGGCGTTCACCGGGGAGCTGTTTTTT
cdr3_aa: CASTPPQGAFTGELFF

v_call: TRBV20-1
cdr3_length: 11
j_call: TRBJ2-7
clone_size: .
d_call: .
cdr3_nt: TGCAGTGTTCTGGTGGCTCGAGAGCAGTACTTC
cdr3_aa: CSVLVAREQYF

v_call: TRBV28
cdr3_length: 16
j_call: TRBJ2-2
clone_size: .
d_call: TRBD1
cdr3_nt: TGTGCCAGCAGCAGATACAGGGGGCAGAGCACCGGGGAGCTGTTTTTT
cdr3_aa: CASSRYRGQSTGELFF

v_call: TRBV6-1
cdr3_length: 16
j_call: TRBJ1-3
clone_size: .
d_call: .
cdr3_nt: TGTGCCAGCAGTGAATCTCCGGGAAGCTCGGGAAACACCATATATTTT
cdr3_aa: CASSESPGSSGNTIYF

v_call: TRBV7-8
cdr3_length: 18
j_call: TRBJ1-6
clone_size: few
d_call: TRBD1
cdr3_nt: TGTGCCAGCAGCTTGGCAGGGGGCCCATGGAAGGTCGGATCACCCCTCCACTTT
cdr3_aa: CASSLAGGPWKVGSPLHF

v_call: TRBV6-2/TRBV6-3
cdr3_length: 14
j_call: TRBJ2-7
clone_size: .
d_call: TRBD1
cdr3_nt: TGTGCCAGCAGTTACTGGGACAGGACCTACGAGCAGTACTTC
cdr3_aa: CASSYWDRTYEQYF